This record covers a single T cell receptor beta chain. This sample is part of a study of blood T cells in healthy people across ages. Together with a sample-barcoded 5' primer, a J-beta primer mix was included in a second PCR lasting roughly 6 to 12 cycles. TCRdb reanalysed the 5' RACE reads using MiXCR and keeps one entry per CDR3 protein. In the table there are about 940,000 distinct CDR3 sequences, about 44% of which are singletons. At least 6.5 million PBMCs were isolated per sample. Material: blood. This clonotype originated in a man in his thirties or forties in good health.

CDR3 coding DNA: TGCGCCAGCAGCCAAGATGGGGGGACAGGGACCCAGCCCCAGCATTTT. Protein sequence: CASSQDGGTGTQPQHF. The V and J genes are TRBV4-1 and TRBJ1-5; 9 nucleotides align to TRBD1. The germline CDR1 and CDR2 sequences are MGHRA and YSYEKL. The CDR3 is made up of 16 amino acids. With 0 bases clipped from V and 7 bases from J, the junction kept 7 bases outside the gene matches.